This entry is about one T cell receptor beta chain. The antigen remains undetermined. The germline V gene has CDR1 ENHRY and CDR2 SYGVKD. This CDR3 has 11 residues. V lost 6 bases and J lost 3, with 5 bases in between. Authors' data handling: Sequence data from immunoSEQ were junction-only and lacked quality scores; consequently, filtering differed. Some clones are missing from TCRdb's copy, which holds only in-frame ones; the method was immunoSEQ multiplex PCR. That table supplies the V and J calls and clone size; D and trimming were determined from the DNA. The data show 650,000 to 750,000 clones, with 72% seen just once and approximately 1.8% held by the top ten. The sample comes from a study of shared clonotypes between healthy human individuals. Each donor was a Caucasian adult residing in Nashville, Tennessee. CD4+ cells were split into CD45RA+ naive and CD45RA-negative memory subsets. Points from the study as a whole: Sharing across a handful of donors was seen in 4% to 6.5% of naive CD4 clonotypes.

The source is a woman aged 25 to 39 in good health. This chain links TRBV10-3 with TRBJ1-1; D gene ambiguous. Specimen: memory CD4+ T cells sorted from blood. The subset is: CD45RA-negative fraction. CDR3 sequence: CAISGHTEAFF. The CDR3 nucleotides read TGTGCCATCAGCGGACACACTGAAGCTTTCTTT.